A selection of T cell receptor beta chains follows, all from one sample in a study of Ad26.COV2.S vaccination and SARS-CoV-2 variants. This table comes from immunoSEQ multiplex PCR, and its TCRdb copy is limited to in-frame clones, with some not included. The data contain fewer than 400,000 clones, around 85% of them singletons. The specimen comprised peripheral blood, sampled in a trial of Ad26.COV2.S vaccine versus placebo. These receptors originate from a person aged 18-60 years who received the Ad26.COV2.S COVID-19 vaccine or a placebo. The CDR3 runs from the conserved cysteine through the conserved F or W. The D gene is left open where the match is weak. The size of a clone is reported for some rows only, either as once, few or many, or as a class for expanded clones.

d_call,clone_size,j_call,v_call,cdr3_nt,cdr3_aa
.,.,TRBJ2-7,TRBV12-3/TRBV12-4,TGTGCCAGCAGTGCCGTGGGGGGCTTCGAGCAGTACTTC,CASSAVGGFEQYF
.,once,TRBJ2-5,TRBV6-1,TGTGCCAGCAGTGAACCGAGGACGGTCCAAGAGACCCAGTACTTC,CASSEPRTVQETQYF
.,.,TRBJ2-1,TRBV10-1,TGCGCCAGCAGTGAGTATCGGGGGGCAACCTACAATGAGCAGTTCTTC,CASSEYRGATYNEQFF
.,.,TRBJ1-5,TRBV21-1,TGTGCCAGCAGCCCCAAAGGCGCCCCCTGGACAGATAGCAATCAGCCCCAGCATTTT,CASSPKGAPWTDSNQPQHF
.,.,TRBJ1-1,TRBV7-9,TGTGCCAGCAGCTTAGGTCGGAACACTGAAGCTTTCTTT,CASSLGRNTEAFF
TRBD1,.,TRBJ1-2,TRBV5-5,TGTGCCAGCAGTTCGGGACAGGTGCCGTCTTATGGCTACACCTTC,CASSSGQVPSYGYTF
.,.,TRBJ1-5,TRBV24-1,TGTGCCACCCAGAAGCGCACAAATCAGCCCCAGCATTTT,CATQKRTNQPQHF
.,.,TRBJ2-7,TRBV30,TGTGCCTGCTACGGGGGAGCCTACGAGCAGTACTTC,CACYGGAYEQYF
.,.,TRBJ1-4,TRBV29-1,TGCAGCGTTGGAGTCTTGGGTATTGGTGAAAAACTGTTTTTT,CSVGVLGIGEKLFF
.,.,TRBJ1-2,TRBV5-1,TGCGCCAGCAGTGGGACCCAGCGTGGCTACACCTTC,CASSGTQRGYTF
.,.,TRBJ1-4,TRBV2,TGTGCCAGCAGTACACCGGGACAAGGTTTCGATGAAAAACTGTTTTTT,CASSTPGQGFDEKLFF
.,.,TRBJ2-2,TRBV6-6,TGTGCCAGCACTTGGGGCCCTAACACCGGGGAGCTGTTTTTT,CASTWGPNTGELFF
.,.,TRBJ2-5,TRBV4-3,TGCGCCAGCAGCCCAGTGGACGTAGAGACCCAGTACTTC,CASSPVDVETQYF
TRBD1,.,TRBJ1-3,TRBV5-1,TGCGCCAGCCGATACGGCCCGGGACAGGGGGATGTCGGAAACACCATATATTTT,CASRYGPGQGDVGNTIYF
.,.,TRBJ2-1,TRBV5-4,TGTGCCAGCAGCATAAGTGACTTGTACAATGAGCAGTTCTTC,CASSISDLYNEQFF
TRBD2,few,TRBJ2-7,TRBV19,TGTGCCAGTAGTATAGGGACTAGCGCCTACGAGCAGTACTTC,CASSIGTSAYEQYF
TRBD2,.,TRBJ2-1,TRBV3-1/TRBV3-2,TGTGCCAGCAGCCAATTGGGATTCGGACTAGTCCTCTACAATGAGCAGTTCTTC,CASSQLGFGLVLYNEQFF
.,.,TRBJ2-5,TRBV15,TGTGCCACCAGCAGCCGCCGAGGGGAGACCCAGTACTTC,CATSSRRGETQYF
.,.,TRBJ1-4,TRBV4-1,TGCGCCAGTCGAAGACTTGCGTTAGGGATCCCAACTAATGAAAAACTGTTTTTT,CASRRLALGIPTNEKLFF
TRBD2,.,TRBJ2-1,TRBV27,TGTGCCAGCAGTCAAGCTAGCGGGGGGCCTTCCTACAATGAGCAGTTCTTC,CASSQASGGPSYNEQFF
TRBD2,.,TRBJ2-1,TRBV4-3,TGCGCCAGCAGCCATACTAGCGGGGGGTTATACAATGAGCAGTTCTTC,CASSHTSGGLYNEQFF
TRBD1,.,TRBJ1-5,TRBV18,TGTGCCAGCTCACCTGACAGGGATCAGCCCCAGCATTTT,CASSPDRDQPQHF
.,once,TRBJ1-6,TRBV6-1,TGTGCCAGCAGTGAAGAAACAGTTGCCTGGGGGTCACCCCTCCACTTT,CASSEETVAWGSPLHF
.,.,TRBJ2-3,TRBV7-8,TGTGCCAGCAGCTTCAGGGCCTCGCCGGTGATGGATACGCAGTATTTT,CASSFRASPVMDTQYF
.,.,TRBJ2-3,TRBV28,TGTGCCAGCCAAACGAATCTCTATACGCAGTATTTT,CASQTNLYTQYF
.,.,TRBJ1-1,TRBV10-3,TGTGCCATCAGTGAGGGGAGAGAGACTGAAGCTTTCTTT,CAISEGRETEAFF
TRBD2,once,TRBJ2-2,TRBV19,TGTGCCAGTAGTATTGCGGGGGGGTACACCGGGGAGCTGTTTTTT,CASSIAGGYTGELFF
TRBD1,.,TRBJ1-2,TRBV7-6,TGTGCCAGCAGCAGCGGACAGGGAGCTAACTATGGCTACACCTTC,CASSSGQGANYGYTF
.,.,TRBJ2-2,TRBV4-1,TGCGCCAGCAGCCACCCTCAGGGGATCAATGCGAACACCGGGGAGCTGTTTTTT,CASSHPQGINANTGELFF
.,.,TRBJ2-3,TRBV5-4,TGTGCCAGCAGCGCTGACTTTCTGGACTACACAGATACGCAGTATTTT,CASSADFLDYTDTQYF
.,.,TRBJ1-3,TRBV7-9,TGTGCCAGCAGCTCATGGAGGGACTCCACTGGAAACACCATATATTTT,CASSSWRDSTGNTIYF
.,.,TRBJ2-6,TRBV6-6,TGTGCCAGCAGACCAACAACGATCTCTGGGGCCAACGTCCTGACTTTC,CASRPTTISGANVLTF
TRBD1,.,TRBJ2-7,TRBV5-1,TGCGCCAGCAGCTTTGGAGACAGGGTGCGTTGGGAGCAGTACTTC,CASSFGDRVRWEQYF
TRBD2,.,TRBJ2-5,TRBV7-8,TGTGCCAGCAGCTTTGAACTAGCGGGGTTTTTCGGAGAGACCCAGTACTTC,CASSFELAGFFGETQYF
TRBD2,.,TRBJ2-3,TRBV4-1,TGCGCCAGCAGCCAAGAGCCGTGGCTAGCGGGTGGATTGACGCAGTATTTT,CASSQEPWLAGGLTQYF
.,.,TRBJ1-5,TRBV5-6,TGTGCCAGCAGCTTGAGAGGGAGTACCAATCAGCCCCAGCATTTT,CASSLRGSTNQPQHF
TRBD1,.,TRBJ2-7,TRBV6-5,TGTGCCAGCGGTCGACAGGGGGGTGACAACGAGCAGTACTTC,CASGRQGGDNEQYF
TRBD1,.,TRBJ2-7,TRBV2,TGTGCCAGCAGTATAATTGGACAGGGAGACTACGAGCAGTACTTC,CASSIIGQGDYEQYF
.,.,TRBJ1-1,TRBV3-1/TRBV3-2,TGTGCCAGCAGCCAAGCAGGGACGGGGGAATTGGCTTTCTTT,CASSQAGTGELAFF
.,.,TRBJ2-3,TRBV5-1,TGCGCCAGCAGCTCCGGGACGGGGAGAATGGGAACAGATACGCAGTATTTT,CASSSGTGRMGTDTQYF
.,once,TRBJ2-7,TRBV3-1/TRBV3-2,TGTGCCAGCAGCCAAGATCTATTTGGACAGAGATACGAGCAGTACTTC,CASSQDLFGQRYEQYF